This passage covers 18 T cell receptor beta chains from one sample sequenced in a study of beta chain features in type 1 diabetes. The study reverse transcribed the entire isolated RNA, so it sequenced expressed TCRB transcripts. Only in-frame clones appear in the TCRdb table, and some are missing; sequencing was by immunoSEQ multiplex PCR. The sample contains 200,000 to 250,000 clones, 68% of which appear only once. Sequences were obtained from naive CD4+ T cells from blood. The receptors derive from a man aged 25-45 years in good health.

This chain connects TRBV15 to TRBJ1-6; D gene uncertain. Trimming shortened V by 4 bases and J by 7 bases, and 14 bases separated the two germline ends. Germline V gives CDR1 LNHNV, CDR2 YYDKDF (reference sequence). The CDR3 contains 15 residues. CDR3 nucleotide sequence: TGTGCCACCAGCAATGAGGCGAAGTGGAATTCACCCCTCCACTTT. It yields the protein CATSNEAKWNSPLHF.

This clone was detected only a few times. Other DNA sequences within the sample encode an identical CDR3. This chain connects TRBV29-1 to TRBJ2-7; D unresolved. The CDR3 extends over 12 amino acids. Germline loops: CDR1 SQVTM, CDR2 ANQGSEA. Trimming took 1 base from V and 4 from J, leaving 8 bases between them. The CDR3 loop reads CSVEGQGYEQYF. The CDR3 region has the DNA TGCAGCGTTGAAGGGCAAGGTTACGAGCAGTACTTC.

In its sample, this clone was seen a few times. The chain carries TRBV4-1 and TRBJ1-1, with D perhaps matching TRBD1 (5 bases). V lost 7 bases to trimming and J lost 2 bases, with 14 bases between them. Per the germline V gene, CDR1 is MGHRA and CDR2 is YSYEKL. The CDR3 sequence is 14 residues long. Here the CDR3 reads CASNQMGVNTEAFF. CDR3 in DNA: TGCGCCAGCAACCAGATGGGGGTCAACACTGAAGCTTTCTTT.

The chain's CDR3 is CASSPGVGTDTQYF. As DNA, the CDR3 is TGTGCCAGCAGCCCAGGGGTCGGCACAGATACGCAGTATTTT. The chain recombines TRBV7-9 with TRBJ2-3; the D gene is possibly TRBD1 (6 bases). CDR3 length: 14 residues. The V end was cut by 5 bases, the J end by 1 base, with 10 bases between. In germline, CDR1 is SEHNR, CDR2 FQNEAQ (reference sequence).

In this sample, this clone turned up a few times. The chain employs TRBV7-2 and TRBJ1-2; no clear D. The CDR3 sequence is 14 residues long. Deletions cut 5 bases from V and 4 bases from J, with 14 bases between. From germline, CDR1 is SGHTA and CDR2 FQGNSA. CDR3 loop: CASSRLVSTYGYTF. CDR3 coding DNA: TGTGCCAGCAGCCGTCTTGTCAGTACCTATGGCTACACCTTC.

The chain uses TRBV29-1 and TRBJ1-1; 10 positions match TRBD1. Unmatched junction bases numbered 4, after V lost 7 bases and J lost 5 bases. The CDR3 has 12 residues. The germline V gene encodes CDR1 SQVTM and CDR2 ANQGSEA. CDR3 amino acids: CSAGTGETEAFF. CDR3 bases: TGCAGCGCGGGGACAGGGGAAACTGAAGCTTTCTTT.

V is TRBV7-2 and J is TRBJ2-1; D ambiguous. The CDR3 sequence is 14 residues long. Per the germline V gene, CDR1 is SGHTA and CDR2 is FQGNSA. Trimming pared 3 bases from V and 6 bases from J, leaving 12 bases between. Written as DNA, the CDR3 is TGTGCCAGCAGCTTGTTTAGGGAAATCAATGAGCAGTTCTTC. This gives the protein CASSLFREINEQFF.

This chain uses TRBV20-1 with TRBJ2-1; TRBD1 is a possible D gene (5 bases). Germline lookup yields CDR1 DFQATT and CDR2 SNEGSKA (reference sequence). This CDR3 has 11 amino acids. CDR3 in amino acids: CSRQNYNEQFF. DNA of the CDR3: TGCAGCAGACAGAATTACAATGAGCAGTTCTTC.

A few counts support this clone. V and J are TRBV29-1 and TRBJ2-5; no reliable D call. The germline CDR1 and CDR2 sequences are SQVTM and ANQGSEA. Trimming took 4 bases from V and 1 from J, leaving 7 bases between them. There are 12 residues in the CDR3. CDR3 loop: CSVATPQETQYF. The DNA of the CDR3 is TGCAGCGTTGCCACACCCCAAGAGACCCAGTACTTC.

In this sample, this clone turned up once. The chain is built from TRBV10-3 and TRBJ2-2, with D unclear. V was clipped by 8 bases and J by 7 bases, with 20 bases between them. Germline V gene data show CDR1 as ENHRY and CDR2 as SYGVKD. CDR3 length: 15 amino acids. The CDR3, as DNA: TGTGCCATCCTTCCGGAAAGCCTGGAAGGCGGGGAGCTGTTTTTT. Its protein product is CAILPESLEGGELFF.

CDR3 bases: TGTGCCTGGACACAGGGAGACACTGAAGCTTTCTTT. Amino acids: CAWTQGDTEAFF. The chain has TRBV30 and TRBJ1-1, with a weak D call TRBD1 (6 bases). The CDR3 has 12 amino acids. Trimming stripped 4 bases from V and 3 bases from J, with 9 bases between. The germline gives CDR1 GTSNPN, CDR2 SVGIG (reference sequence).

The V gene is TRBV5-1, the J gene TRBJ2-5, with D perhaps TRBD1 or TRBD2 (5 bases each). V lost 2 bases and J 5 bases, leaving 13 bases between the germline ends. Germline loops: CDR1 SGHRS, CDR2 YFSETQ. This CDR3 is built from 14 residues. In DNA, the CDR3 is TGCGCCAGCAGCTTCGAGGGGTCGTTGGAGACCCAGTACTTC. Translation gives CASSFEGSLETQYF. Supplemented by reference TRBV5-1 and TRBJ2-5, the full variable domain reads KAGVTQTPRYLIKTRGQQVTLSCSPISGHRSVSWYQQTPGQGLQFLFEYFSETQRNKGNFPGRFSGRQFSNSRSEMNVSTLELGDSALYLCASSFEGSLETQYFGPGTRLLVL.

The sample holds a few counts of this clone. The genes are TRBV18 and TRBJ2-3; D unclear. There are 14 residues in the CDR3. Germline CDR1 is KGHSH and CDR2 is LQKENI. Trimming stripped 3 bases from V and 0 bases from J, with 7 bases between. CDR3 nucleotide sequence: TGTGCCAGCTCACCCGCCTGGAGCACAGATACGCAGTATTTT. It codes for CASSPAWSTDTQYF.

This chain joins TRBV4-1 and TRBJ2-5, with TRBD1 matching 8 bases. Germline assignment: CDR1 MGHRA and CDR2 YSYEKL. The CDR3 totals 17 residues. The ends lost 2 bases at V and 2 bases at J; junction bases unmatched: 10. The CDR3 is CASSQLVGQGQQETQYF. The CDR3, as DNA: TGCGCCAGCAGCCAATTGGTAGGACAGGGACAACAAGAGACCCAGTACTTC.

The chain employs TRBV29-1 and TRBJ2-7; no clear D gene. The germline gives CDR1 SQVTM, CDR2 ANQGSEA. The CDR3 has 12 amino acids. Trimming cost V 4 bases and J 3 bases, with 10 bases left between them. The CDR3 DNA follows: TGCAGCGTTGGCCACTCGGTCTACGAGCAGTACTTC. This encodes CSVGHSVYEQYF.

The V call is TRBV7-2, the J call TRBJ2-4; D is uncertain. The CDR3 has 15 residues. The V end was cut by 0 bases, the J end by 6 bases, with 12 bases between. Germline V gives CDR1 SGHTA, CDR2 FQGNSA. The CDR3 nucleotides are TGTGCCAGCAGCTTAGCGGTAGGGTGGGGAAACATTCAGTACTTC. Protein sequence: CASSLAVGWGNIQYF.

CDR3 region: CASSLGQGAFDEQYF. CDR3 nucleotides: TGTGCCAGCTCACTGGGACAGGGGGCTTTCGACGAGCAGTACTTC. The rearrangement uses TRBV18 and TRBJ2-7; 12 bases are shared with TRBD1. This CDR3 contains 15 residues. Germline assignment: CDR1 KGHSH and CDR2 LQKENI. V lost 4 bases, J lost 5 bases, and 6 bases stayed unmatched.

In this sample, this clone turned up once. This chain uses TRBV27 with TRBJ2-6, with unresolved D. V was clipped by 4 bases and J by 2 bases, with 6 bases between them. Germline CDR1 is MNHEY and CDR2 is SMNVEV (reference sequence). The length of the CDR3 is 14 residues. The CDR3, as DNA: TGTGCCAGCAGTTCTTTCGCTGGGGCCAACGTCCTGACTTTC. This sequence encodes CASSSFAGANVLTF.